These 8 T cell receptor beta chains were sequenced from one sample in a study of blood T cell repertoires in COVID-19 (dated by TCRdb to the early 2020s). Library method: the immunoSEQ multiplex PCR assay. Drawn from immuneACCESS, this table holds only the in-frame rearrangements with V and J called that TCRdb kept. Clones are partly lost; checked studies trace under half to an unresolved V gene and leave the rest unexplained. The sample contains 150,000 to 200,000 clones, approximately 78% of them found a single time. The ten largest clones capture approximately 10% of the sample. The sequenced sample was peripheral blood. All receptors derive from a human donor in a cohort sampled during active COVID-19.

This clone was seen once. The chain joins TRBV2 to TRBJ2-3, with TRBD2 matching over 7 bases. CDR3 length equals 16 residues. The germline gives CDR1 SNHLY, CDR2 FYNNEI. V shed 2 bases and J 5 bases; nucleotides not matched to a gene: 10. The CDR3 coding sequence is TGTGCCAGCAGTGAATCGGGAGGTGCCCATTTAGATACGCAGTATTTT. It specifies CASSESGGAHLDTQYF.

The chain employs TRBV10-2 and TRBJ1-3, with D unclear. V was cut by 7 bases and J by 2 bases, with 9 bases left in between. This CDR3 is 13 amino acids long. Looked up from germline, CDR1 is WSHSY and CDR2 is SAAADI. The CDR3 is CASTIEPGNTIYF. The CDR3 DNA is TGCGCCAGCACGATAGAACCTGGAAACACCATATATTTT.

V usage is TRBV2 and J usage is TRBJ2-7, with D perhaps matching TRBD1 (6 bases). Germline V gives CDR1 SNHLY, CDR2 FYNNEI. Deletions cut 7 bases from V and 1 base from J, with 14 bases between. This CDR3 is built from 14 residues. The CDR3 nucleotides read TGTGCCAGCACCAACAGGGCGGTATCCTACGAGCAGTACTTC. Its protein product is CASTNRAVSYEQYF.

The rearrangement uses TRBV6-2 or TRBV6-3 and TRBJ2-5, with TRBD1 as a possible D gene (5 bases). The CDR3 is made up of 15 amino acids. Deletions cut 1 base from V and 7 bases from J, with 16 bases between. CDR1 and CDR2 from the germline V gene are MNHEY and SVGEGT. This chain's CDR3 is CASSYLGQGEATQYF. Written as DNA, the CDR3 is TGTGCCAGCAGTTACTTGGGGCAGGGTGAGGCGACCCAGTACTTC.

This rearrangement joins TRBV19 to TRBJ1-1, with D uncertain. Germline CDR1 LNHDA, CDR2 SQIVND (reference sequence). V lost 7 bases, J lost 1 base, and 13 bases lay in between. The CDR3 spans 14 residues. In DNA form, the CDR3 reads TGTGCCAGTAATCTATTTGAGGGGAACACTGAAGCTTTCTTT. Translation gives CASNLFEGNTEAFF.

The V and J genes are TRBV11-3 and TRBJ1-5, with 8 bases identical to TRBD1. Germline V gives CDR1 SGHNT, CDR2 YENEEA. The CDR3 runs to 15 residues. The V gene end was trimmed by 6 bases and the J gene end by 1 base; junction bases not matched to a gene: 5. CDR3 sequence (DNA): TGTGCCAGCAGGCGGCAGGGGGCAAGCAATCAGCCCCAGCATTTT. It specifies CASRRQGASNQPQHF. Full variable domain (rest looked up from reference TRBV11-3 and TRBJ1-5): EAGVVQSPRYKIIEKKQPVAFWCNPISGHNTLYWYLQNLGQGPELLIRYENEEAVDDSQLPKDRFSAERLKGVDSTLKIQPAELGDSAVYLCASRRQGASNQPQHFGDGTRLSIL.

The rearrangement uses TRBV4-3 and TRBJ2-3; TRBD1 agrees at 7 bases. This CDR3 comprises 20 residues. With 0 bases clipped from V and 1 base from J, the junction kept 16 bases outside the gene matches. Looked up from germline, CDR1 is LGHNA and CDR2 is YSLEER. In DNA, the CDR3 is TGCGCCAGCAGCCAAGAAGATTGGGTTCGAGTAGGGGGCCGCACAGATACGCAGTATTTT. It yields the protein CASSQEDWVRVGGRTDTQYF.

V usage is TRBV5-6 and J usage is TRBJ2-1; 7 bases agree with TRBD1. Germline V CDR1 and CDR2: SGHDT, YYEEEE. The CDR3 runs to 14 residues. Losses at the gene ends were 2 bases for V and 8 bases for J; bases not matched to a gene: 7. The CDR3 sequence: CASSFVDRAHEQFF. CDR3 in DNA: TGTGCCAGCAGCTTCGTCGACAGGGCCCATGAGCAGTTCTTC. Full variable domain (missing parts from reference TRBV5-6 and TRBJ2-1): DAGVTQSPTHLIKTRGQQVTLRCSPKSGHDTVSWYQQALGQGPQFIFQYYEEEERQRGNFPDRFSGHQFPNYSSELNVNALLLGDSALYLCASSFVDRAHEQFFGPGTRLTVL.